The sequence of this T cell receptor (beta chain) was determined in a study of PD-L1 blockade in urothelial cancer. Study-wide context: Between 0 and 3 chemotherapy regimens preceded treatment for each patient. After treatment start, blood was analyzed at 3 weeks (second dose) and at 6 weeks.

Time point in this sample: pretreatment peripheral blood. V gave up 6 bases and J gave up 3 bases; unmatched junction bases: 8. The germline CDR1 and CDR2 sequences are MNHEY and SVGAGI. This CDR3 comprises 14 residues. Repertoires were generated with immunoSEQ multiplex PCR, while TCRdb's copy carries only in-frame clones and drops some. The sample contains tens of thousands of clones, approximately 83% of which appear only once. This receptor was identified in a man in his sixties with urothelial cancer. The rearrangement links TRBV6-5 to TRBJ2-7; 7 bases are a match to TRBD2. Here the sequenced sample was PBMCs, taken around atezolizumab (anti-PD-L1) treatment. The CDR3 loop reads CASRRRGGGYEQYF. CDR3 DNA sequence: TGTGCCAGCAGGCGGCGTGGGGGGGGCTACGAGCAGTACTTC.